Listed below are T cell receptor beta chains from one sample, sequenced in a study of blood T cells in healthy people across ages. Using its own MiXCR run on the 5' RACE reads, TCRdb lists one record per CDR3 protein. This table holds about 1.8 million distinct CDR3 sequences, around half found once. Sequencing input: blood. All receptors derive from a woman aged 40 to 55 in good health. Both conserved end residues are part of each CDR3. Fields, in order: clone size, V gene, D gene, J gene, CDR3 DNA, CDR3 protein. D genes are given only for firm matches. Expanded clones get a size class; other rows say once, few or many, or leave the size out.

>NA|TRBV4-2|TRBD2|TRBJ2-1
TGTGCCAGCAGCCCGGGGACTAGCGGGGACAATGAGCGGTTCTTC
CASSPGTSGDNERFF
>NA|TRBV24-1|TRBD1|TRBJ2-1
TGTGCCACCAGTGAGCCTGACAGGGTCTCCAATGAGCAGTTCTTC
CATSEPDRVSNEQFF
>few|TRBV29-1|TRBD1|TRBJ2-7
TGCAGCGTTGGTTTGGGACAGGGCCTCTACGAGCAGTACTTC
CSVGLGQGLYEQYF
>NA|TRBV29-1|TRBD2|TRBJ2-5
TGCAGCGTTGATCAGCGGGGGTCGGGTGAGACCCAGTACTTC
CSVDQRGSGETQYF
>NA|TRBV28|NA|TRBJ2-7
TGTGCCTGCAGCGGCCAGGGGATGCGGGTCTCCGAGCAGTACTTC
CACSGQGMRVSEQYF
>few|TRBV28|NA|TRBJ2-7
TGTGCCGCGGCTCCCGATGAGGGGACCTACGAGCAGTACTTC
CAAAPDEGTYEQYF
>NA|TRBV6-5|NA|TRBJ2-4
TGTGCCTGCAGTTACGGGGCCCGGCAAGCCAAAAACATTCAGTACTTC
CACSYGARQAKNIQYF
>NA|TRBV6-5|NA|TRBJ2-3
TGTGCCAGCAGTTACCTCGCAGCCTCGGGAGATACGCAGTATTTT
CASSYLAASGDTQYF
>NA|TRBV12-3/TRBV12-4|NA|TRBJ2-7
TGTGCCAGCAGCCCTGCCGAGCGGACGTACGAGCAGTACTTC
CASSPAERTYEQYF
>few|TRBV25-1|NA|TRBJ1-2
TGTGCCAGCAGTGAATATCCAGGGCAAAACTATGGCTACACCTTC
CASSEYPGQNYGYTF
>once|TRBV7-2|NA|TRBJ2-3
TGTGCCAGCAGCCCTCACACCGGGGGCACAGATACGCAGTATTTT
CASSPHTGGTDTQYF
>NA|TRBV7-2|NA|TRBJ2-5
TGTGCCAGCAGCTTGAACAGAGTCTACGGGCAGTACTTC
CASSLNRVYGQYF
>NA|TRBV6-2/TRBV6-3|NA|TRBJ2-5
TGTGCCAGCAGTTACTACGATATAGTTCAAGAGACCCAGTACTTC
CASSYYDIVQETQYF
>NA|TRBV7-2|TRBD2|TRBJ2-3
TGTGCCAGCAGCTTTAAGACTAGCGCCTCTAGCACAGATACGCAGTATTTT
CASSFKTSASSTDTQYF
>NA|TRBV6-2/TRBV6-3|NA|TRBJ2-4
TGTGCCAGCAGTGACTCGGTACAAAACATTCAGTACTTC
CASSDSVQNIQYF
>many|TRBV7-7|NA|TRBJ2-1
TGTGCTAGCAGCCCGGAGCCAGGGCTCGGTACTGAGCAGTTCTTC
CASSPEPGLGTEQFF
>few|TRBV29-1|NA|TRBJ2-3
TGCAGCGTTCCCAGGGATTCCACTAGCACAGATACGCAGTATTTT
CSVPRDSTSTDTQYF
>NA|TRBV20-1|NA|TRBJ2-5
TGCAGTGCCGGGACCCCGGAGACCCAGTACTTC
CSAGTPETQYF
>NA|TRBV7-9|TRBD1|TRBJ1-2
TGTGCCAGCAGCTTGGCGTCCGGGACAGGGTGGGCCTACACCTTC
CASSLASGTGWAYTF
>NA|TRBV5-4|NA|TRBJ2-7
TGTGCCAGCAGCTCCTTTCGAGGGACCTCGTACGACGAGCAGTACTTC
CASSSFRGTSYDEQYF